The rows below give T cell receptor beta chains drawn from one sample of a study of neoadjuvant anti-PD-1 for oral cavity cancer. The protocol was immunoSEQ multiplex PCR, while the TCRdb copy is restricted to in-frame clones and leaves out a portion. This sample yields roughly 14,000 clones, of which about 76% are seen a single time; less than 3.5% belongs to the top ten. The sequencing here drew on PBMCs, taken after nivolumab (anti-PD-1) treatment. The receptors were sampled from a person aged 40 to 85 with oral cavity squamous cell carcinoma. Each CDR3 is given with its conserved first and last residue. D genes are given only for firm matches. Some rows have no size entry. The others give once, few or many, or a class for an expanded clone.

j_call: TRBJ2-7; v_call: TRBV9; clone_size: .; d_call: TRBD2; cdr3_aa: CASSVGDPRGTSFPYEQYF; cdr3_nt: TGTGCCAGCAGCGTAGGGGACCCACGCGGGACTAGTTTCCCCTACGAGCAGTACTTC
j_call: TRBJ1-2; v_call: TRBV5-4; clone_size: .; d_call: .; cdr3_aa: CASSRETGYGYTF; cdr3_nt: TGTGCCAGCAGCCGAGAGACAGGTTATGGCTACACCTTC
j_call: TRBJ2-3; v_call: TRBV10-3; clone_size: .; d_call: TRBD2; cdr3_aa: CAIRTSGLTDTQYF; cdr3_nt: TGTGCCATCAGGACTAGCGGCCTCACAGATACGCAGTATTTT
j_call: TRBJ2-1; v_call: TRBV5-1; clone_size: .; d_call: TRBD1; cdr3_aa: CASSLGQGYNEQFF; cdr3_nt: TGCGCCAGCAGCTTGGGACAGGGCTACAATGAGCAGTTCTTC
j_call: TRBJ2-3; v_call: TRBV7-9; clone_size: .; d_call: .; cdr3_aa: CASSLTDTQYF; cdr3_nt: TGTGCCAGCAGCTTAACAGATACGCAGTATTTT
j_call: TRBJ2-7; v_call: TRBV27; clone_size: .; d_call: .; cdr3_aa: CASSSHYLPYEQYF; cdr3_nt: TGTGCCAGCAGTTCCCACTATTTACCCTACGAGCAGTACTTC
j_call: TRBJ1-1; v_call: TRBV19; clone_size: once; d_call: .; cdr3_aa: CASTARAGSNTEAFF; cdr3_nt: TGTGCCAGTACCGCACGGGCCGGCTCCAACACTGAAGCTTTCTTT
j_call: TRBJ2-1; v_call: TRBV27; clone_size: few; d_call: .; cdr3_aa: CASSLVGGTYNEQFF; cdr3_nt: TGTGCCAGCAGTTTGGTTGGCGGGACGTACAATGAGCAGTTCTTC
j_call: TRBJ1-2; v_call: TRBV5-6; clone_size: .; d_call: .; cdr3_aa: CASSGGTHLYGYTF; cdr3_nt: TGTGCCAGCAGCGGCGGGACGCACCTATATGGCTACACCTTC
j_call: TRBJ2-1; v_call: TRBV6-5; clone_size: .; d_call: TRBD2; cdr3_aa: CASSIAGESYNEQFF; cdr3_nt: TGTGCCAGCAGTATTGCGGGAGAATCCTACAATGAGCAGTTCTTC
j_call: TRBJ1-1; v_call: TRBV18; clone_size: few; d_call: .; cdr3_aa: CASSLFSDSSTEAFF; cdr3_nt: TGTGCCAGCTCACTGTTCTCGGACAGTAGCACTGAAGCTTTCTTT
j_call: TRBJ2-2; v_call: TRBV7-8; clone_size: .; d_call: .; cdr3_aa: CASSLDWEFPGELFF; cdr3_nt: TGTGCCAGCAGCTTAGATTGGGAGTTTCCCGGGGAGCTGTTTTTT
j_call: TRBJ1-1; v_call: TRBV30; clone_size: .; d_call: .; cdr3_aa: CAWSGGLPGAFF; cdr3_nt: TGTGCCTGGAGTGGGGGCCTCCCGGGAGCTTTCTTT
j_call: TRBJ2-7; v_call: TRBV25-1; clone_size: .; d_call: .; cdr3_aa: CASSGEAAPGYEQYF; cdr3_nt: TGTGCCAGCAGTGGAGAGGCGGCCCCGGGGTACGAGCAGTACTTC
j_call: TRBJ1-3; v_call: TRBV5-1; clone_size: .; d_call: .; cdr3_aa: CASSLESPSSGNTIYF; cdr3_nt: TGCGCCAGCAGCTTGGAATCGCCGAGCTCTGGAAACACCATATATTTT
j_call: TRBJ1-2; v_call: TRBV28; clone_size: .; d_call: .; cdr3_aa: CASSFSASRNGYTF; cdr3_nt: TGTGCCAGCAGTTTCAGCGCCTCAAGGAATGGCTACACCTTC
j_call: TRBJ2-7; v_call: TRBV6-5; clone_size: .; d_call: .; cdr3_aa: CASRGVVGYEQYF; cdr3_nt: TGTGCCAGCAGAGGAGTGGTTGGTTACGAGCAGTACTTC
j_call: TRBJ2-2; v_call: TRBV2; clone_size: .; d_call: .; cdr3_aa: CASTALNTGELFF; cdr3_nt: TGTGCCAGCACAGCGTTGAACACCGGGGAGCTGTTTTTT
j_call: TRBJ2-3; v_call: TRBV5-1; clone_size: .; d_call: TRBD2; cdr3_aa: CASSLDGTSGSDTQYF; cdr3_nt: TGCGCCAGCAGCTTGGACGGGACTAGCGGGAGTGATACGCAGTATTTT
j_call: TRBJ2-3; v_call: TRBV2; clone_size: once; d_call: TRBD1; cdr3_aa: CASLQGATDTQYF; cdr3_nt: TGTGCCTCTTTACAGGGGGCCACAGATACGCAGTATTTT
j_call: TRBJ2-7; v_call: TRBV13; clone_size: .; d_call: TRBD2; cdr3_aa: CASSSSGRGYEQYF; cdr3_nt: TGTGCCAGCAGCAGCAGCGGGAGGGGCTACGAGCAGTACTTC
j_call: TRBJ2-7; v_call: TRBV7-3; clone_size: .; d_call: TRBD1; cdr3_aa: CASSLTVPFFPGTGTSYEQYF; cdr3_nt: TGTGCCAGCAGCTTAACGGTCCCCTTTTTTCCCGGGACAGGTACTAGCTACGAGCAGTACTTC
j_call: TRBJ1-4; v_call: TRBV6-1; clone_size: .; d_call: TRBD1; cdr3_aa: CASRRQGREKLFF; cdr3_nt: TGTGCCAGCAGAAGACAGGGAAGGGAAAAACTGTTTTTT
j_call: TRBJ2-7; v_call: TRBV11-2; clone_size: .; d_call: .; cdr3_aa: CASSALGDRTYEQYF; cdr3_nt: TGTGCCAGCAGCGCCCTTGGTGATCGAACCTACGAGCAGTACTTC
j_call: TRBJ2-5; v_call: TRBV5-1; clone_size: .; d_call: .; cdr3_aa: CASRRGGQETQYF; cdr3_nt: TGCGCCAGCAGGCGGGGCGGACAAGAGACCCAGTACTTC
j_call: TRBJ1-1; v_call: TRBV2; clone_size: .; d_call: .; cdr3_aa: CASSEVGEREAFF; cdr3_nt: TGTGCCAGCAGTGAGGTAGGGGAGCGGGAAGCTTTCTTT
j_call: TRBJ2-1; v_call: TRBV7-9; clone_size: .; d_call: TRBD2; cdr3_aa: CASSQTTSAESNEQFF; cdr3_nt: TGTGCCAGCAGCCAAACGACTAGCGCTGAGAGTAATGAGCAGTTCTTC
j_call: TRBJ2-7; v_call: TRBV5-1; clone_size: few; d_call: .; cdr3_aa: CASSLLASSYEQYF; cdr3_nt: TGCGCCAGCAGCTTGCTCGCGTCATCCTACGAGCAGTACTTC
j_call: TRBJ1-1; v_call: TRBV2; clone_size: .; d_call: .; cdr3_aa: CASSGTVLNTEAFF; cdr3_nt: TGTGCCAGCAGTGGGACGGTTTTGAACACTGAAGCTTTCTTT
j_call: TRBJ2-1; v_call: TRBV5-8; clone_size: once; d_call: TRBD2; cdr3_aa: CASSFGLAQRNEQFF; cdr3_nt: TGTGCCAGCAGCTTCGGACTAGCTCAAAGGAATGAGCAGTTCTTC
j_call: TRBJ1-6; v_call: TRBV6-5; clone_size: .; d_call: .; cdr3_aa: CASRRADSPLHF; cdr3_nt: TGTGCCAGCCGCAGGGCGGACTCACCCCTCCACTTT
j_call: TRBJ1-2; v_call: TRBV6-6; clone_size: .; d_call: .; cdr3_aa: CASSYPNRAEGYGYTF; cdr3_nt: TGTGCCAGCAGTTACCCTAACAGGGCGGAGGGCTATGGCTACACCTTC
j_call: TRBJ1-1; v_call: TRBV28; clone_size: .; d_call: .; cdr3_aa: CASSFRDTHTEAFF; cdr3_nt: TGTGCCAGCAGTTTCCGGGACACCCACACTGAAGCTTTCTTT
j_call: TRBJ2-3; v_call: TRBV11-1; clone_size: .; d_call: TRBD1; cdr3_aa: CASSRTGPPADTQYF; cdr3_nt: TGTGCCAGCAGCCGGACAGGTCCCCCCGCAGATACGCAGTATTTT
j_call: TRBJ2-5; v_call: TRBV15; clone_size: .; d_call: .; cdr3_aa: CATSRGELQETQYF; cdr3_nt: TGTGCCACCAGCAGAGGGGAGTTACAAGAGACCCAGTACTTC
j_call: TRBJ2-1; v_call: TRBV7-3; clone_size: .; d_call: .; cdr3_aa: CASTPGDRNNEQFF; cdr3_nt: TGTGCCAGCACTCCGGGAGATCGTAACAATGAGCAGTTCTTC
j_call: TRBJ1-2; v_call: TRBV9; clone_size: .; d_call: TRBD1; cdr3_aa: CASSVGGKGGGYTF; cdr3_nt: TGTGCCAGCAGCGTAGGGGGTAAAGGGGGCGGCTACACCTTC
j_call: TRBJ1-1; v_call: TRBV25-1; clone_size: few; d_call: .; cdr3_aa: CASSEVGLNTEAFF; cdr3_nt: TGTGCCAGCAGTGAGGTCGGATTGAACACTGAAGCTTTCTTT
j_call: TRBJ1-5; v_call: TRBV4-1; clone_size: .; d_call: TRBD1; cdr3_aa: CASSPGQGWVESQPQHF; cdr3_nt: TGCGCCAGCAGCCCCGGACAGGGGTGGGTCGAGAGTCAGCCCCAGCATTTT
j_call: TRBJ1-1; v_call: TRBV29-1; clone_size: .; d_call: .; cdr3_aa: CSVDDGQRGFF; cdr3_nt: TGCAGCGTTGATGATGGCCAACGGGGCTTTTTT
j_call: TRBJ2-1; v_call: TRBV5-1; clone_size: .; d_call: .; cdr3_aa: CASSLVTTNEQFF; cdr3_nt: TGCGCCAGCAGCTTGGTCACTACCAATGAGCAGTTCTTC
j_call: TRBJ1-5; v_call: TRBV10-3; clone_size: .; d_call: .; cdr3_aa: CAIRDSGSEQPQHF; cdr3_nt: TGTGCCATCAGGGACAGTGGCTCGGAGCAGCCCCAGCATTTT
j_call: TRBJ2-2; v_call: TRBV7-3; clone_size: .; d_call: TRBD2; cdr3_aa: CASSLTNSGIPGELFF; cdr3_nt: TGTGCCAGCAGCTTAACAAATAGCGGGATCCCCGGGGAGCTGTTTTTT
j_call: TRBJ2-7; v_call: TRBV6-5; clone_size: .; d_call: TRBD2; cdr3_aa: CAVRQQGSGREYF; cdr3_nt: TGTGCCGTGAGGCAGCAGGGCAGCGGGAGGGAGTACTTC
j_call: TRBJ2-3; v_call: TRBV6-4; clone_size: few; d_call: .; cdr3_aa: CASSDDSTDTQYF; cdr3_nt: TGTGCCAGCAGTGACGACAGCACAGATACGCAGTATTTT
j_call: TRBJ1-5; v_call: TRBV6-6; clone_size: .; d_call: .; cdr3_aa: CARGGPGPQHF; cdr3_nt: TGTGCCCGGGGGGGGCCAGGGCCCCAGCATTTT
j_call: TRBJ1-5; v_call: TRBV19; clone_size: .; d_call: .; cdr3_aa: CASRSRGTEANQPQHF; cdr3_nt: TGTGCCAGTAGAAGTCGAGGGACGGAGGCAAATCAGCCCCAGCATTTT
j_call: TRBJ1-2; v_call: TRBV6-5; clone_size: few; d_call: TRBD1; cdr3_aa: CASSYSRTGGNYGYTF; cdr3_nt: TGTGCCAGCAGTTACTCGAGGACAGGGGGGAACTATGGCTACACCTTC
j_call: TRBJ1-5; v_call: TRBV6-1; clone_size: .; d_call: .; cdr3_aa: CASSEAGPDNQPQHF; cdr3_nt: TGTGCCAGCAGTGAGGCCGGCCCCGACAATCAGCCCCAGCATTTT
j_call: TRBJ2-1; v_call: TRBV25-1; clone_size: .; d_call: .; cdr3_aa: CASSDRTPTNYNEQFF; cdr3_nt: TGTGCCAGCTCCGACCGGACCCCTACTAATTACAATGAGCAGTTCTTC
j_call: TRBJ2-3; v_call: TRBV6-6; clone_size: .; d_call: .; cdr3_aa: CASSLDLGDTQYF; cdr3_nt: TGTGCCAGCAGTTTAGACTTGGGAGATACGCAGTATTTT
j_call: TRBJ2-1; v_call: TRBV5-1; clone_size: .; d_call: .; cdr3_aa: CASTTSPYNEQFF; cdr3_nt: TGCGCCAGCACGACTTCGCCCTACAATGAGCAGTTCTTC
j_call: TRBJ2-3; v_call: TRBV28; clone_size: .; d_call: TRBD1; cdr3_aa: CASSSSGTGVTDTQYF; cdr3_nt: TGTGCCAGCAGTTCATCCGGGACAGGGGTCACAGATACGCAGTATTTT